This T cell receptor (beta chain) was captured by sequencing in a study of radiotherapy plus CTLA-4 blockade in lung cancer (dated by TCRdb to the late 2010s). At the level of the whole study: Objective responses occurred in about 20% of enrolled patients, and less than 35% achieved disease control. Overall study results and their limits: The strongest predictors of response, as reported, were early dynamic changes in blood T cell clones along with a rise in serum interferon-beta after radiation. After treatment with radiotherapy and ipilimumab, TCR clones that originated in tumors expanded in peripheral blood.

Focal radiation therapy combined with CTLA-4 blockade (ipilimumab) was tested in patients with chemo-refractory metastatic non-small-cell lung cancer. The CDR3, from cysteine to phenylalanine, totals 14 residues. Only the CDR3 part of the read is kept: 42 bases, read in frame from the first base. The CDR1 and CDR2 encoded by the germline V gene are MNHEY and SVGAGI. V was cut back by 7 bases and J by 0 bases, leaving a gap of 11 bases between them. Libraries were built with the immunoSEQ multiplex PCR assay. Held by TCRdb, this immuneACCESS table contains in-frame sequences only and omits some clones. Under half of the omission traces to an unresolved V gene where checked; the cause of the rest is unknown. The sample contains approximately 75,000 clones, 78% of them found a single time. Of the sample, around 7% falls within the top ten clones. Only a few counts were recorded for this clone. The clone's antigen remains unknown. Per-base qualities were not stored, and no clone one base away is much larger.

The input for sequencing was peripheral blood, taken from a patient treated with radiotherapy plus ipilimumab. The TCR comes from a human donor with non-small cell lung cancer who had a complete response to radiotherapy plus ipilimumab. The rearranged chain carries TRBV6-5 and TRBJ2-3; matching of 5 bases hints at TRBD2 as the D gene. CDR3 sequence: CASMDLLSTDTQYF. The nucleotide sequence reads TGTGCCAGCATGGACTTACTTAGCACAGATACGCAGTATTTT.